This TCR beta chain was retrieved from a study of T cell changes during pregnancy in multiple sclerosis. Some clones are missing from TCRdb's copy, which holds only in-frame ones; the method was immunoSEQ multiplex PCR. Of 77,000 or so clones listed, roughly 95% are singletons. CDR3 length equals 15 residues. Trimming shortened V by 4 bases and J by 5 bases, and 14 bases separated the two germline ends. CDR1 and CDR2 from the germline V gene are SEHNR and FQNEAQ (reference sequence). The source of this sequence is a female donor in good health, enrolled as a control in a pregnancy study. The chain is built from TRBV7-9 and TRBJ2-2; D may be TRBD2 (7 bases). Sequenced material: peripheral blood, taken in the second trimester of pregnancy. The CDR3 reads CASSSEGGPTGELFF. CDR3 nucleotides: TGTGCCAGCAGCTCCGAGGGGGGGCCGACCGGGGAGCTGTTTTTT.